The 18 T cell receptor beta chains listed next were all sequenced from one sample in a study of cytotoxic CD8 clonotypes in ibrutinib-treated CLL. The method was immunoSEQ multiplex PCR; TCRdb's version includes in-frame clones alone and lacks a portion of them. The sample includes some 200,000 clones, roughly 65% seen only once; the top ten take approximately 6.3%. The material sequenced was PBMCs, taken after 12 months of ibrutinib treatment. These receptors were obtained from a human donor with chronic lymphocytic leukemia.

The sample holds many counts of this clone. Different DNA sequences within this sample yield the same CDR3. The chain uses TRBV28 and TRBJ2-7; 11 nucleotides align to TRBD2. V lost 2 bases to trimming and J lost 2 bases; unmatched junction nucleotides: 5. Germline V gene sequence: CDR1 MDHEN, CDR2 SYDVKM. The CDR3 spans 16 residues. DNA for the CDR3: TGTGCCAGCAGTTTAGGGGGACTAGCGGCAACCTACGAGCAGTACTTC. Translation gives CASSLGGLAATYEQYF.

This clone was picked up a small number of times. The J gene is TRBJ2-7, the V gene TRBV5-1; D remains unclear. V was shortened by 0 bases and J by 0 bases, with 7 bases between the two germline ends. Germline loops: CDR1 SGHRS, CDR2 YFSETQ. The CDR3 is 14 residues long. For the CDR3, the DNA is TGCGCCAGCAGCTTGGACTCGACCTCCTACGAGCAGTACTTC. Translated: CASSLDSTSYEQYF.

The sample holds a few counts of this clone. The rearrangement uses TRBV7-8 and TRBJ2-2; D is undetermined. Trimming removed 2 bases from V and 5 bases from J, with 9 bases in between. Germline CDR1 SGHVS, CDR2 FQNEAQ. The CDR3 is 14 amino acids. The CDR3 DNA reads TGTGCCAGCAGCTTACACAGTACTACCGGGGAGCTGTTTTTT. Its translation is CASSLHSTTGELFF.

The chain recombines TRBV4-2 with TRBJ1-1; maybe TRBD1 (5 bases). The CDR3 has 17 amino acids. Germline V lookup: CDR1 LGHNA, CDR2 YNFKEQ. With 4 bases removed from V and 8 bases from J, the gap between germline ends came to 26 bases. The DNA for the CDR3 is TGTGCCAGCAGCCGGCCGAAGGCCCTGGGGACGGTGTTAGAAGCTTTCTTT. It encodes CASSRPKALGTVLEAFF.

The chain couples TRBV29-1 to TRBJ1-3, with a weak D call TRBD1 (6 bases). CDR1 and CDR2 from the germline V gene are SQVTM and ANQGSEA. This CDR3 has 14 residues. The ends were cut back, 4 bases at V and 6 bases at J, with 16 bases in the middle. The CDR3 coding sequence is TGCAGCGTTGGATTTCGGGACAACACAAACACCATATATTTT. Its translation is CSVGFRDNTNTIYF.

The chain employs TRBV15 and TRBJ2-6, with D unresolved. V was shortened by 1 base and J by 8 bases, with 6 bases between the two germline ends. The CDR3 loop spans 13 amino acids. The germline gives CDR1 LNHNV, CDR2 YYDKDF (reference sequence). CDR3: CATSRVPSNVLTF. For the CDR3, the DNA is TGTGCCACCAGCAGAGTACCCTCCAACGTCCTGACTTTC.

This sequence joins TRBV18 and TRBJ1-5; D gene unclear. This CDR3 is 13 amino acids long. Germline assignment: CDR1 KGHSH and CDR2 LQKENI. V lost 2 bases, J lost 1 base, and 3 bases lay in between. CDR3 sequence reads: CASSPGSNQPQHF. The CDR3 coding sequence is TGTGCCAGCTCACCAGGGAGCAATCAGCCCCAGCATTTT.

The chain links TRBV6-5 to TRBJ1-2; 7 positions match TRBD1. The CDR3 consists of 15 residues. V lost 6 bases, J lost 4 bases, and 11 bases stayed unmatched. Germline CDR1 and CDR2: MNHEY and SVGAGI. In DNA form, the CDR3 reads TGTGCCAGCAGCCTTGACAGGGTAGGCGGCTATGGCTACACCTTC. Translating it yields CASSLDRVGGYGYTF.

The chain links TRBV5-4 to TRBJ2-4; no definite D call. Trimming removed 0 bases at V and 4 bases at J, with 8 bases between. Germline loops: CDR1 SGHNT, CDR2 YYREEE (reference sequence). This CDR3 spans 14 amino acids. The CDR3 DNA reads TGTGCCAGCAGCTTGGAGTACGGGAAAAACATTCAGTACTTC. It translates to CASSLEYGKNIQYF.

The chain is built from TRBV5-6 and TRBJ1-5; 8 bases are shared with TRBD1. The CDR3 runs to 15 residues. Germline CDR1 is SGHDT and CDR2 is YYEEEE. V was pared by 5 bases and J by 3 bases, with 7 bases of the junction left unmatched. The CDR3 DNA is TGTGCCAGCAGACATGGACAGGGTGTCAATCAGCCCCAGCATTTT. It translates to CASRHGQGVNQPQHF.

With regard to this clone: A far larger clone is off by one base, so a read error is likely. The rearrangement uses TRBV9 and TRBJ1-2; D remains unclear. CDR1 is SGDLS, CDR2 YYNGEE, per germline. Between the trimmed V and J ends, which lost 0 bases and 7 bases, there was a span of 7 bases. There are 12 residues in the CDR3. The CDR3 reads CASSVASGGYTF. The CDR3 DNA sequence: TGTGCCAGCAGCGTAGCTAGTGGTGGCTACACCTTC.

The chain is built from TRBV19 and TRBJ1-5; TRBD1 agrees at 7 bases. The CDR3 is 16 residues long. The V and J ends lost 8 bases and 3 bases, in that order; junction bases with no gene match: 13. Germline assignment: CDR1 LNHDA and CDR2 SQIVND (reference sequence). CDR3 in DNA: TGTGCCAGTGACACTATAAGGACAGGCCTCAATCAGCCCCAGCATTTT. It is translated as CASDTIRTGLNQPQHF.

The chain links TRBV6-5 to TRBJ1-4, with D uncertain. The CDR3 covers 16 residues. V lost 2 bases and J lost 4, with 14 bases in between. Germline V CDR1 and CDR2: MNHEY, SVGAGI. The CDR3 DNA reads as TGTGCCAGCAGTTACGAGAACAGTGGTCTTAATGAAAAACTGTTTTTT. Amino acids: CASSYENSGLNEKLFF.

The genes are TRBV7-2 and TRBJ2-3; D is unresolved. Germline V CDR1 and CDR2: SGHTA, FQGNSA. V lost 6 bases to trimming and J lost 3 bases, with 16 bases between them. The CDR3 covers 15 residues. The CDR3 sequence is CASSLSWAKTDTQYF. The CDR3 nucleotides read TGTGCCAGCAGTCTTTCTTGGGCCAAAACAGATACGCAGTATTTT.

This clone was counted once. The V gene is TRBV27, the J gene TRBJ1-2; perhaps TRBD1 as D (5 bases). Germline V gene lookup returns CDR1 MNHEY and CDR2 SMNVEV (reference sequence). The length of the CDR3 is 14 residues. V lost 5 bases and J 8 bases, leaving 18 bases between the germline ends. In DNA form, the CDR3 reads TGTGCCAGCAGTCCTCTTTCCGGGACCAAGGGCTACACCTTC. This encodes CASSPLSGTKGYTF.

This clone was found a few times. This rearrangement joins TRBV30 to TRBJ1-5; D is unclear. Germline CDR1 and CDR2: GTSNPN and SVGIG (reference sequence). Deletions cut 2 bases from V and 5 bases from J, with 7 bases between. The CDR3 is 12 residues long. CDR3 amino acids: CAWSNWDQPQHF. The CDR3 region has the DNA TGTGCCTGGAGTAACTGGGATCAGCCCCAGCATTTT.

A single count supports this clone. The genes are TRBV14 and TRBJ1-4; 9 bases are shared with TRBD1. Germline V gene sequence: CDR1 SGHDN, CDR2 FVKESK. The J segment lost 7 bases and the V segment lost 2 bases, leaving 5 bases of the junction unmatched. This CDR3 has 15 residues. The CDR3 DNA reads TGTGCCAGCAGCCAAAACCCGGGACAGGGTGAAAAACTGTTTTTT. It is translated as CASSQNPGQGEKLFF.

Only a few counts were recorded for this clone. CDR3 DNA: TGTGCCAGCAGATGGGACGGAAACTATGGCTACACCTTC. As protein: CASRWDGNYGYTF. The gene calls are TRBV6-6 and TRBJ1-2; weak D call: TRBD1 (5 bases). The CDR3 covers 13 residues. Germline V gives CDR1 MNHNY, CDR2 SVGAGI (reference sequence). V was trimmed by 6 bases and J by 2 bases, leaving 10 bases between them.